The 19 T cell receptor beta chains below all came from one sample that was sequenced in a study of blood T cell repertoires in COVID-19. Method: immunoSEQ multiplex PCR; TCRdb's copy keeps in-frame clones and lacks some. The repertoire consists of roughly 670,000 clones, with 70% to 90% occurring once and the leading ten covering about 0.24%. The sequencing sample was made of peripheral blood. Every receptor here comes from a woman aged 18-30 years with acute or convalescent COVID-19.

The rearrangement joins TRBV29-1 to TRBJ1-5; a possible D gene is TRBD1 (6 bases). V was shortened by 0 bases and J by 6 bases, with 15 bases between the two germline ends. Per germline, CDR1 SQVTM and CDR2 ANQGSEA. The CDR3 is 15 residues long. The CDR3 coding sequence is TGCAGCGTTGAAGACGCGACAGGTCCTGGTCAGCCCCAGCATTTT. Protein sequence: CSVEDATGPGQPQHF.

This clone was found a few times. The CDR3 spells CASSLELPDQPQHF. Written as DNA, the CDR3 is TGCGCCAGCAGCTTGGAGTTACCGGATCAGCCCCAGCATTTT. This chain connects TRBV5-1 to TRBJ1-5; D unclear. Per germline, CDR1 SGHRS and CDR2 YFSETQ. Trimming removed 0 bases from V and 5 bases from J, with 9 bases in between. CDR3 size: 14 residues.

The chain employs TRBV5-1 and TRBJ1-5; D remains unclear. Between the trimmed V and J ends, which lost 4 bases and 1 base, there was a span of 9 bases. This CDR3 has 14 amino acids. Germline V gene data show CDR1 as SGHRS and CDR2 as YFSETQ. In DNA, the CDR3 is TGCGCCAGCAGCAACGGAGGAAGCAATCAGCCCCAGCATTTT. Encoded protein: CASSNGGSNQPQHF.

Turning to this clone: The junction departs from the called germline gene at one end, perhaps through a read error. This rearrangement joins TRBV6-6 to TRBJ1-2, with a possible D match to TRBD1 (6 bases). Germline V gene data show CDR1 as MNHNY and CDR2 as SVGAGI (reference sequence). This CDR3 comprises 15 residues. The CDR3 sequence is CASSYDRIINHGYTF. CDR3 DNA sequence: TGTGCCAGCAGTTATGACAGGATAATTAACCATGGCTACACCTTC.

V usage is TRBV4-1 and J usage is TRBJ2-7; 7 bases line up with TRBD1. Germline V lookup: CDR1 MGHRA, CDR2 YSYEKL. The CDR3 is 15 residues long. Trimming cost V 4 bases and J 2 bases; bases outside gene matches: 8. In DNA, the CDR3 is TGCGCCAGCAGCCTAACCGGGACAGAAGCCTACGAGCAGTACTTC. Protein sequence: CASSLTGTEAYEQYF.

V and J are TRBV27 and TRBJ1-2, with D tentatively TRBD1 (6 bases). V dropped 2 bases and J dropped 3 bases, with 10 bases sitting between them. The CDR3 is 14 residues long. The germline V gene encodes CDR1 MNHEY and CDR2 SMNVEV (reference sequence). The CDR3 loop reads CASSLGGGHYGYTF. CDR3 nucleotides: TGTGCCAGCAGTTTAGGGGGGGGCCACTATGGCTACACCTTC.

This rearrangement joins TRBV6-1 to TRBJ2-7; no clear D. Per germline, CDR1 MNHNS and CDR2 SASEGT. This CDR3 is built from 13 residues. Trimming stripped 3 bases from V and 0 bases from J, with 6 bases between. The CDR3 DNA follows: TGTGCCAGCAGTGAGCTCAGCTCCTACGAGCAGTACTTC. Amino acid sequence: CASSELSSYEQYF.

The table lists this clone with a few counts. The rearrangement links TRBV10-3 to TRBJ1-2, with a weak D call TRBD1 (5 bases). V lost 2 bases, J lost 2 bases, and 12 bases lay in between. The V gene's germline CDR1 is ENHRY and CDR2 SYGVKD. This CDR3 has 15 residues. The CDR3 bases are TGTGCCATCAGTGAGGCCAGGGCGATAAACTATGGCTACACCTTC. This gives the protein CAISEARAINYGYTF.

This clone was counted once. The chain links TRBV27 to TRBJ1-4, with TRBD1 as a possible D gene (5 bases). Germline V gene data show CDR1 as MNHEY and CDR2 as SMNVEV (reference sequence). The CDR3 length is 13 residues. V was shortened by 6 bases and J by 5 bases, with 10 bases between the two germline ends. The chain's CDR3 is CASSLRTNEKLFF. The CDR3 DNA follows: TGTGCCAGCAGCCTCCGGACAAATGAAAAACTGTTTTTT.

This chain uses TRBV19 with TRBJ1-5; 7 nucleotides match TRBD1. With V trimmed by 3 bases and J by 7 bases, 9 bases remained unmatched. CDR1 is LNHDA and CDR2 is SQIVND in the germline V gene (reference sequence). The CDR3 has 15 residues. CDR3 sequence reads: CASSIGRQGGQPQHF. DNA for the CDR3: TGTGCCAGTAGTATCGGGAGACAGGGAGGACAGCCCCAGCATTTT. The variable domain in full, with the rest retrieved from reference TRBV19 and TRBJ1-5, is DGGITQSPKYLFRKEGQNVTLSCEQNLNHDAMYWYRQDPGQGLRLIYYSQIVNDFQKGDIAEGYSVSREKKESFPLTVTSAQKNPTAFYLCASSIGRQGGQPQHFGDGTRLSIL.

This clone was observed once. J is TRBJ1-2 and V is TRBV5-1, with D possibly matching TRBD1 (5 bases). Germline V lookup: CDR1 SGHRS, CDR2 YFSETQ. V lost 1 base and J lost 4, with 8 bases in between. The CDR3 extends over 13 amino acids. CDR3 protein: CASSLWGGYGYTF. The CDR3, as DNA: TGCGCCAGCAGCTTGTGGGGGGGCTATGGCTACACCTTC.

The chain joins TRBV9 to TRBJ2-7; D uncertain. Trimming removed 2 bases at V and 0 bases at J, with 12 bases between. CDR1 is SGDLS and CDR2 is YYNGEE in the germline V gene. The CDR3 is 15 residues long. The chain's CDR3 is CASSVNPGLSYEQYF. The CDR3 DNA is TGTGCCAGCAGCGTCAACCCTGGCCTCTCCTACGAGCAGTACTTC.

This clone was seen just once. CDR3 in amino acids: CASRDITNSPLHF. Here the CDR3 DNA reads TGTGCCAGCAGGGACATCACGAATTCACCCCTCCACTTT. The V call is TRBV6-5, the J call TRBJ1-6, with a weak D call TRBD1 (5 bases). Looked up from germline, CDR1 is MNHEY and CDR2 is SVGAGI. The CDR3 is 13 amino acids. V was pared by 6 bases and J by 7 bases, with 10 bases between.

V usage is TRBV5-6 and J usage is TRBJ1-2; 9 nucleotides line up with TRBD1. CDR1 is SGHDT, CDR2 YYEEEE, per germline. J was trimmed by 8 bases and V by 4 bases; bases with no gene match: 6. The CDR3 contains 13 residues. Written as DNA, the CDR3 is TGTGCCAGCAGCACCGGGACAGGGCGGGGCTACACCTTC. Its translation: CASSTGTGRGYTF.

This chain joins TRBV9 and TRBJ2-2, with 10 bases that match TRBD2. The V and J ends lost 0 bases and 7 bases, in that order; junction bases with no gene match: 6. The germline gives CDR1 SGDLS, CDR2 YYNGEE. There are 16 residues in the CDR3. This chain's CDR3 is CASSVGSGGAIGELFF. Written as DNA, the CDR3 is TGTGCCAGCAGCGTAGGGAGCGGGGGGGCGATCGGGGAGCTGTTTTTT.

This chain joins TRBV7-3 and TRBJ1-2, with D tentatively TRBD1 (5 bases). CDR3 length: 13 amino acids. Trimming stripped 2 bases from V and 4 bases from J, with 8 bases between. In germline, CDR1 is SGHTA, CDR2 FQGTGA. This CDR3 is CASSLYGGYGYTF. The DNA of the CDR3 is TGTGCCAGCAGCTTATACGGGGGCTATGGCTACACCTTC.

The CDR3 sequence is CASSPSRQSYGYTF. In nucleotides, the CDR3 is TGTGCCAGCTCACCGAGTAGACAGTCCTATGGCTACACCTTC. The chain carries TRBV18 and TRBJ1-2; D possibly corresponds to TRBD1 (5 bases). Trimming pared 3 bases from V and 4 bases from J, leaving 12 bases between. Germline values: CDR1 KGHSH, CDR2 LQKENI. CDR3 length equals 14 residues.

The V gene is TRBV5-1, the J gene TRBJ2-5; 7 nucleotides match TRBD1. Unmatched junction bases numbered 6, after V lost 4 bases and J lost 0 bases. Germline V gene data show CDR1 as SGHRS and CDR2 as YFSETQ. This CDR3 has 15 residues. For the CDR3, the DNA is TGCGCCAGCAGCCAGGACAGGTCTTACCAAGAGACCCAGTACTTC. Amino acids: CASSQDRSYQETQYF.

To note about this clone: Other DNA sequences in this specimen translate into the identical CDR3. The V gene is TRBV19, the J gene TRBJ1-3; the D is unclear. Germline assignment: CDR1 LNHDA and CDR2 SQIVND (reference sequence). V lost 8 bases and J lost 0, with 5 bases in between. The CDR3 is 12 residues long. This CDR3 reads CASSRSGNTIYF. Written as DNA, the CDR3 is TGTGCCAGTTCTCGCTCTGGAAACACCATATATTTT.